This TCR beta chain was sequenced for a study of blood T cell repertoires in COVID-19. Study-wide background: PBMCs, B-cell-depleted T cells, or T cells provided the cDNA or gDNA that made up the material.

The CDR3 runs 14 residues. Between the trimmed V and J ends, which lost 5 bases and 7 bases, there was a span of 14 bases. The germline V gene has CDR1 SGHTA and CDR2 FQGTGA. The repertoire was sequenced with immunoSEQ multiplex PCR; TCRdb's copy has only in-frame clones and lacks some. The profile shows approximately 40,000 clones, 75% to 95% of them singletons. Material: peripheral blood. This chain joins TRBV7-3 and TRBJ2-2; the D is unclear. This clonotype originated in a woman of 80 years or more with acute or convalescent COVID-19. In nucleotides, the CDR3 is TGTGCCAGCAGCGTGCAGTGGGCAGGCGGGGAGCTGTTTTTT. Translating it yields CASSVQWAGGELFF.